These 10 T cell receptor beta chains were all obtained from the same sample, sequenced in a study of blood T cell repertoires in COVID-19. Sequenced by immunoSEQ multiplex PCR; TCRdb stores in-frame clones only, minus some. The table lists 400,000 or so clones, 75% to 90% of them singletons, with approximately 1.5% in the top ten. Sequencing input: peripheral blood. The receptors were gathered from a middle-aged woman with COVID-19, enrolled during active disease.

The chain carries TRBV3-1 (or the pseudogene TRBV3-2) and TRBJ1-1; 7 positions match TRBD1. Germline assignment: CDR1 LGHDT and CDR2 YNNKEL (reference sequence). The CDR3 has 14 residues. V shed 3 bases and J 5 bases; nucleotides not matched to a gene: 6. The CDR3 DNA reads TGTGCCAGCAGCCACAGGGGGATATGGACTGAAGCTTTCTTT. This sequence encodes CASSHRGIWTEAFF.

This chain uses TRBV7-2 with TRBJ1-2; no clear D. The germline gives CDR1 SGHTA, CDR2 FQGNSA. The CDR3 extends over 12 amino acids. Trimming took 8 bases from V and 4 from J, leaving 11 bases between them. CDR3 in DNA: TGTGCCAGCGGCTATCAATTCTATGGCTACACCTTC. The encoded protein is CASGYQFYGYTF.

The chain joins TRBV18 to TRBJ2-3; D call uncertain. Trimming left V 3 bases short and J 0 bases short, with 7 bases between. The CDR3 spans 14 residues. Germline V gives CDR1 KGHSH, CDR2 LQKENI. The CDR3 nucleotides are TGTGCCAGCTCACCCGCCACTAGCACAGATACGCAGTATTTT. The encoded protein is CASSPATSTDTQYF.

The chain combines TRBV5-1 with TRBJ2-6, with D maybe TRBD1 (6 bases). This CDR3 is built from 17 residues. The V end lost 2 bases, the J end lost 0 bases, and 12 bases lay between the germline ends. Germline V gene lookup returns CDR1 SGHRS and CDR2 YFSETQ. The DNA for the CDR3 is TGCGCCAGCAGCTTATTTGGACAGTCCTCTGGGGCCAACGTCCTGACTTTC. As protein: CASSLFGQSSGANVLTF. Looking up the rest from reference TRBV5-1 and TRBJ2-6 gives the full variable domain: KAGVTQTPRYLIKTRGQQVTLSCSPISGHRSVSWYQQTPGQGLQFLFEYFSETQRNKGNFPGRFSGRQFSNSRSEMNVSTLELGDSALYLCASSLFGQSSGANVLTFGAGSRLTVL.

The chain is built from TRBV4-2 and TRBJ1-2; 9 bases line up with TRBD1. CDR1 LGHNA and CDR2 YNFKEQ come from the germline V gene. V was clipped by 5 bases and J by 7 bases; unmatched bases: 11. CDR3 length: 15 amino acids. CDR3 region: CASSALVGQGSGYTF. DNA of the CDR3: TGTGCCAGCAGCGCCCTCGTGGGACAGGGATCTGGCTACACCTTC.

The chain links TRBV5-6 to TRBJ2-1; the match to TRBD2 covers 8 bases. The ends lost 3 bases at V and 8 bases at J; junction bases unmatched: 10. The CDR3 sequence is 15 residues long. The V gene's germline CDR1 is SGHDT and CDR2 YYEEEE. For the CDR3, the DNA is TGTGCCAGCAGCTCGCGGGGGGCCGTTGGGGATGAGCAGTTCTTC. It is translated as CASSSRGAVGDEQFF.

CDR3 residues: CASSETGGAGQPQHF. DNA of the CDR3: TGTGCCAGCAGCGAGACAGGGGGCGCGGGTCAGCCCCAGCATTTT. The genes are TRBV7-2 and TRBJ1-5; TRBD1 aligns across 10 bases. V gave up 5 bases and J gave up 6 bases; unmatched junction bases: 7. This CDR3 region has 15 residues. Looked up from germline, CDR1 is SGHTA and CDR2 is FQGNSA.

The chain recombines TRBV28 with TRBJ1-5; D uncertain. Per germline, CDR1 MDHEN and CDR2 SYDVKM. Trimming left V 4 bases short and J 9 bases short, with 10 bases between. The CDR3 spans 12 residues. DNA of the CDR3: TGTGCCAGCAGTTCAGGTATTTGGCCCCAGCATTTT. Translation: CASSSGIWPQHF.

The CDR3 bases are TGTGCCAGCAGTGCCGGACAGGTTTACAATGAGCAGTTCTTC. Translation: CASSAGQVYNEQFF. The chain combines TRBV28 with TRBJ2-1, with 7 bases aligning to TRBD1. CDR1 MDHEN and CDR2 SYDVKM come from the germline V gene. V trimming: 5 bases; J trimming: 4 bases; junction bases outside the gene matches: 5. The CDR3 has 14 residues. The full variable domain, with the rest looked up from reference TRBV28 and TRBJ2-1, is DVKVTQSSRYLVKRTGEKVFLECVQDMDHENMFWYRQDPGLGLRLIYFSYDVKMKEKGDIPEGYSVSREKKERFSLILESASTNQTSMYLCASSAGQVYNEQFFGPGTRLTVL.

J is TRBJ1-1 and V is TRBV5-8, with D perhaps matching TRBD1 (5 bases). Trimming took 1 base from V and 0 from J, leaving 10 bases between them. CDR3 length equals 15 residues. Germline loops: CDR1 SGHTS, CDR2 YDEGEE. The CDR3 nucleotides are TGTGCCAGCAGCTTGAAGGGGTCAATGAACACTGAAGCTTTCTTT. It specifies CASSLKGSMNTEAFF.